This T cell receptor beta chain was recovered during a study of OX40 agonist ivuxolimab in advanced cancers. The germline CDR1 and CDR2 sequences are SQVTM and ANQGSEA. Trimming stripped 6 bases from V and 6 bases from J, with 5 bases between. This CDR3 has 9 residues. Autoimmune disease history or systemic immunosuppression led to patients being barred. Sequencing was performed with immunoSEQ multiplex PCR; in TCRdb, only in-frame clones are kept and a portion is missing. The sample lists 85,000 to 95,000 clones, 80% to 90% occurring once. The source material was CD4+ or CD8+ T cells sorted from blood, sampled in a trial of the OX40 agonist ivuxolimab. This TCR was sampled from an adult with an advanced solid tumor such as melanoma, head and neck, liver or kidney cancer. The rearrangement joins TRBV29-1 to TRBJ1-2; D is perhaps TRBD1 (5 bases). For the CDR3, the DNA is TGCAGCGTACAGGATGGCTACACCTTC. This encodes CSVQDGYTF.